One sample yielded the 6 T cell receptor beta chains listed below, sequenced in a study of T cell changes during pregnancy in multiple sclerosis. Here immunoSEQ multiplex PCR was the method, and the copy in TCRdb shows in-frame clones only, minus some. The sample shows 60,000 to 75,000 clones, about 91% of them seen only once. Sequences were derived from peripheral blood, sampled in the second trimester of pregnancy. The receptors derive from a female donor in good health, enrolled as a control in a pregnancy study.

The J gene is TRBJ2-7, the V gene TRBV6-6; weak D call: TRBD1 (6 bases). Trimming cost V 6 bases and J 3 bases, with 12 bases left between them. The length of the CDR3 is 13 residues. Germline CDR1 and CDR2: MNHNY and SVGAGI (reference sequence). CDR3 nucleotide sequence: TGTGCCAGCAGAAAACCGGACAGCTACGAGCAGTACTTC. This translates into CASRKPDSYEQYF.

This chain connects TRBV25-1 to TRBJ2-2, with D possibly matching TRBD1 (6 bases). The germline V gene has CDR1 MGHDK and CDR2 SYGVNS. This CDR3 has 13 residues. Trimming removed 5 bases at V and 4 bases at J, with 8 bases between. The CDR3, as DNA: TGTGCCAGCAGTAGGGGGACCACCGGGGAGCTGTTTTTT. The encoded protein is CASSRGTTGELFF.

The chain combines TRBV20-1 with TRBJ1-2; D is possibly TRBD1 (5 bases). The CDR3 loop spans 11 amino acids. The V gene's germline CDR1 is DFQATT and CDR2 SNEGSKA (reference sequence). Trimming stripped 3 bases from V and 10 bases from J, with 12 bases between. The DNA of the CDR3 is TGCAGTGCTAGGGCGGGGGGAGTCTACACCTTC. Translation: CSARAGGVYTF.

About this clone itself: As the CDR3 is not closed by the conserved phenylalanine or tryptophan, this likely results from a read error. No DNA is shown, since the ends of the CDR3 on it are uncertain; the CDR3 is the one TCRdb lists. The chain couples TRBV11-2 to TRBJ1-4; TRBD1, the table's D call, lacks a check against the DNA. The CDR3 contains 12 residues when both ends are counted. Per the germline V gene, CDR1 is SGHAT and CDR2 is FQNNGV. The CDR3 sequence: CASSLGQGALYL.

V gene TRBV11-1 combines with J gene TRBJ2-7, with D possibly matching TRBD2 (6 bases). This CDR3 has 14 residues. The germline V and J ends were trimmed by 5 bases and 2 bases, with 13 bases remaining between them. Germline V gene lookup returns CDR1 SGHAT and CDR2 FQDESV (reference sequence). The CDR3 reads CASSKGEVTYEQYF. In nucleotides, the CDR3 is TGTGCCAGCAGCAAAGGGGAGGTGACCTACGAGCAGTACTTC.

V and J are TRBV19 and TRBJ2-1, with D hard to call. Per the germline V gene, CDR1 is LNHDA and CDR2 is SQIVND (reference sequence). The germline V and J ends were trimmed by 1 base and 8 bases, with 6 bases remaining between them. The CDR3 totals 12 residues. The CDR3 reads CASSIGLDEQFF. In DNA, the CDR3 is TGTGCCAGTAGTATAGGGTTAGATGAGCAGTTCTTC.